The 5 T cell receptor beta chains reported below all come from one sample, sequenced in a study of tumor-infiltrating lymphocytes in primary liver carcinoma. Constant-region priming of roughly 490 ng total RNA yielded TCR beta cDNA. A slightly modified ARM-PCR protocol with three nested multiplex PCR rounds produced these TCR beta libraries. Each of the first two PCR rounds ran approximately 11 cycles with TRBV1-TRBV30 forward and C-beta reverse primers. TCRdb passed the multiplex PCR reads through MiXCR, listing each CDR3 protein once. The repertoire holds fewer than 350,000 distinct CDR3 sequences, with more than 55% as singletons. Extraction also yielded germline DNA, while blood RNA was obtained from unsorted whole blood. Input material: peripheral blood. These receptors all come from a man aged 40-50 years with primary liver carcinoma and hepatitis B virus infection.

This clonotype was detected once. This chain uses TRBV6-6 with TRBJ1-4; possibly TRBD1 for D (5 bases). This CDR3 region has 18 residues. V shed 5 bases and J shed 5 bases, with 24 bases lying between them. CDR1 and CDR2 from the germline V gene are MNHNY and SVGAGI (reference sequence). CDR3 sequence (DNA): TGTGCCAGCAGTGGGCGTAGGACGGGACCTCTACAGAATGAAAAACTGTTTTTT. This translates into CASSGRRTGPLQNEKLFF.

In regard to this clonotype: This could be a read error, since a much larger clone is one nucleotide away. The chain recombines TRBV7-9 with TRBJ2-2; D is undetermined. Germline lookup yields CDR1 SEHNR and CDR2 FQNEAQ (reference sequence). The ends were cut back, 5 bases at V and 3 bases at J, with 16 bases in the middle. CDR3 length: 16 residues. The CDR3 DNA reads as TGTGCCAGCAGCGGAAAGGCAGGAGTGGACACCGGGGAGCTGTTTTTT. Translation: CASSGKAGVDTGELFF.

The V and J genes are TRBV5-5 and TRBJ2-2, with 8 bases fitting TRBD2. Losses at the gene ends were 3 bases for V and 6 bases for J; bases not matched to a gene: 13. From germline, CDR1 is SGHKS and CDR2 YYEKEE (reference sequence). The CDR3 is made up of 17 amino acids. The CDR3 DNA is TGTGCCAGCAGCTCCCAAGCGTCGGGAGGGCGCGCCGGGGAGCTGTTTTTT. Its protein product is CASSSQASGGRAGELFF.

The CDR3, as DNA: TGTGCCAGCAGCCCTTCGGGAGTGAACCAAGAGACCCAGTACTTC. It codes for CASSPSGVNQETQYF. The V gene is TRBV4-2, the J gene TRBJ2-5; TRBD2 is a possible D gene (6 bases). This CDR3 has 15 residues. Germline V gene sequence: CDR1 LGHNA, CDR2 YNFKEQ. V dropped 4 bases and J dropped 0 bases, with 12 bases sitting between them.

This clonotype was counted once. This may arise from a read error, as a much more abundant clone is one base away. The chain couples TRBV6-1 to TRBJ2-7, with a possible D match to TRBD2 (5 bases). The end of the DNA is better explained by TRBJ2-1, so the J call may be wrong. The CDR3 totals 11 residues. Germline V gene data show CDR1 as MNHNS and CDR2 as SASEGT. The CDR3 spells CASSVGDEQFF. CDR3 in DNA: TGTGCCAGCAGTGTGGGAGACGAGCAGTTCTTC.